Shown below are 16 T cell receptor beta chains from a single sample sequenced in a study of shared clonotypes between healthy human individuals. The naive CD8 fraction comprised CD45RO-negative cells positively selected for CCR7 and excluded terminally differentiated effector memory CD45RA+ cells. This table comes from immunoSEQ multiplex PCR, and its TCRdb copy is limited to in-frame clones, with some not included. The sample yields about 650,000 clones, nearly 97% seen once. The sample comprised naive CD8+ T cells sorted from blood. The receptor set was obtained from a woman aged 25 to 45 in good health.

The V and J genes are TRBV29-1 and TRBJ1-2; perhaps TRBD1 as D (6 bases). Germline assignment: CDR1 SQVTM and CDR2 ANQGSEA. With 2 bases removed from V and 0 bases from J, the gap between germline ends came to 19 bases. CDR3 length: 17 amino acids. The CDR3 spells CSVELYGGREANYGYTF. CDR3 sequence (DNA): TGCAGCGTTGAACTCTATGGGGGGCGAGAAGCTAACTATGGCTACACCTTC.

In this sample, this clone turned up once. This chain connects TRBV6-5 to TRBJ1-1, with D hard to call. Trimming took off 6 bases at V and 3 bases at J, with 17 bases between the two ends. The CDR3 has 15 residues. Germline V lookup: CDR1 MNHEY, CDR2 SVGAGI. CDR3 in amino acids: CASSPLMAGDTEAFF. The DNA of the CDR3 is TGTGCCAGCAGCCCGCTGATGGCGGGAGACACTGAAGCTTTCTTT.

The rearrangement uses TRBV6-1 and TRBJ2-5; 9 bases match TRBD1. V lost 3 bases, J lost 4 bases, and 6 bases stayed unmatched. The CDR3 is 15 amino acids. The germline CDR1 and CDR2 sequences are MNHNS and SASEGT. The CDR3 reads CASSDLRDRVETQYF. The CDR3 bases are TGTGCCAGCAGTGATCTCCGGGACAGGGTAGAGACCCAGTACTTC.

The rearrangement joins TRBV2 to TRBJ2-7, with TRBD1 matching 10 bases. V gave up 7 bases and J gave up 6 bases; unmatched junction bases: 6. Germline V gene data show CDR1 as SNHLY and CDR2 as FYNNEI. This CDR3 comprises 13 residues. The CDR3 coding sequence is TGTGCCAGCAACCGGGACAGGGGTAGCGAGCAGTACTTC. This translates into CASNRDRGSEQYF.

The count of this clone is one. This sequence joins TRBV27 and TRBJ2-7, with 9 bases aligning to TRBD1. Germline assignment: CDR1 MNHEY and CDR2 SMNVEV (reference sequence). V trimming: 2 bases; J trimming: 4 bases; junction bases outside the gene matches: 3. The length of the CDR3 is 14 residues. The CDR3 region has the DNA TGTGCCAGCAGTTTAGGGACAGGGTGGTACGAGCAGTACTTC. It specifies CASSLGTGWYEQYF.

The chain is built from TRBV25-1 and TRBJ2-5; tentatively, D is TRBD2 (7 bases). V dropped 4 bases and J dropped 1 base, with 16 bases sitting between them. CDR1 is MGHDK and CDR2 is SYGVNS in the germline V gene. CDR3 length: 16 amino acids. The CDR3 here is CASSGWGGHSQETQYF. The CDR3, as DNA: TGTGCCAGCAGTGGGTGGGGGGGACACTCCCAAGAGACCCAGTACTTC.

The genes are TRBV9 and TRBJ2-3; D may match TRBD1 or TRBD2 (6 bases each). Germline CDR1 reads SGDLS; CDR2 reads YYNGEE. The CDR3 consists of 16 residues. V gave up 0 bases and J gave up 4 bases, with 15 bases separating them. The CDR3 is CASSVVGGTKADTQYF. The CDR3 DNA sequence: TGTGCCAGCAGCGTAGTCGGGGGCACCAAGGCAGATACGCAGTATTTT.

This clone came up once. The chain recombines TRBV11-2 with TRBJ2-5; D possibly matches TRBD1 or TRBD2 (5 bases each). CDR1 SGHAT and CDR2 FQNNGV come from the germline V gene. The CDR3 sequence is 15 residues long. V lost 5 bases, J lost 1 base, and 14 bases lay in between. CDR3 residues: CASSRRGGLQETQYF. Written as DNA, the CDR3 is TGTGCCAGCAGCCGACGGGGCGGTCTCCAAGAGACCCAGTACTTC.

The CDR3 loop reads CASKGDRGYTF. The CDR3 bases are TGTGCCAGCAAAGGGGATCGTGGCTACACCTTC. The chain has TRBV6-6 and TRBJ1-2, with D perhaps matching TRBD1 (5 bases). Germline CDR1 MNHNY, CDR2 SVGAGI (reference sequence). The CDR3 spans 11 residues. Trimming took 7 bases from V and 7 from J, leaving 10 bases between them.

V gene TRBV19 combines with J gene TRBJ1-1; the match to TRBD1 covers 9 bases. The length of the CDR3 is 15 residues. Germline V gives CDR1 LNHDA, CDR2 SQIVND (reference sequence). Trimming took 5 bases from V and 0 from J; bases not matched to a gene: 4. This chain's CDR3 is CASSAGQGMNTEAFF. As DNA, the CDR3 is TGTGCCAGTAGTGCTGGACAGGGGATGAACACTGAAGCTTTCTTT.

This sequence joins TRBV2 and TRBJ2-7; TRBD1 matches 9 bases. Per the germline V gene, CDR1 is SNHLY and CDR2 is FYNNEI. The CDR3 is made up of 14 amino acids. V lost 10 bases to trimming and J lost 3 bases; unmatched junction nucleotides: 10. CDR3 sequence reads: CATRTTGGFYEQYF. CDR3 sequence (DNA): TGTGCCACCCGGACGACAGGGGGTTTCTACGAGCAGTACTTC.

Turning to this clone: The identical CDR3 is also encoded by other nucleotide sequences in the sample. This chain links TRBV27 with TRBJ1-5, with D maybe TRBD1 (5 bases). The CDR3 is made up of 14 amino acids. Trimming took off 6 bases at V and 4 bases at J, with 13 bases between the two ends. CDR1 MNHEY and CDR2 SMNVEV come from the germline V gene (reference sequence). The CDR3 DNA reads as TGTGCCAGCAGCTATACTGGGGGGAATCAGCCCCAGCATTTT. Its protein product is CASSYTGGNQPQHF.

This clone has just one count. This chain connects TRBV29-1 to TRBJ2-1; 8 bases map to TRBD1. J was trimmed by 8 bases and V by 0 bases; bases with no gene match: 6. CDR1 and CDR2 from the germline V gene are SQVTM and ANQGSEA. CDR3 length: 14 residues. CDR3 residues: CSVEEGDRIHEQFF. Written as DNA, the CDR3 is TGCAGCGTTGAAGAAGGGGACAGGATCCATGAGCAGTTCTTC.

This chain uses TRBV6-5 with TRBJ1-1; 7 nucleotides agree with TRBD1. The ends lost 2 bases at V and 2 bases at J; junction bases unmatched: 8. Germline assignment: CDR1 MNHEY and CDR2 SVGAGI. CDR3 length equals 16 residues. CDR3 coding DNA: TGTGCCAGCAGTTACAGTCAGGCAGGGGGAAACACTGAAGCTTTCTTT. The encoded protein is CASSYSQAGGNTEAFF.

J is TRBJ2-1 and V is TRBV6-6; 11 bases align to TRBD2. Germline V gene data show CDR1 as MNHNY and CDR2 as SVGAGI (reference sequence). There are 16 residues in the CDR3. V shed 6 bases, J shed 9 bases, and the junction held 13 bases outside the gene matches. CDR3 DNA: TGTGCCAGCAGCCAAACGACTAGCGGGACCGTGGCTGAGCAGTTCTTC. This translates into CASSQTTSGTVAEQFF.

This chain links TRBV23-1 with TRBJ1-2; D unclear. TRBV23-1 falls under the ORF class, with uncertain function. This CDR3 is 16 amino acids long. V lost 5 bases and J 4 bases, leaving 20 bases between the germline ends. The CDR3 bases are TGCGCCAGCAGTGCAAATGTACGCAGAAAGACCTATGGCTACACCTTC. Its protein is CASSANVRRKTYGYTF.